Sequencing of this T cell receptor (beta chain) was carried out in a study of naive and memory T cell subsets. Details on this clonotype: Its antigen is unknown.

Study results and limitations: The power law exponent of TCR abundance differed between naive and memory cells.

CMV status came from CD4+ T cell IFNgamma after overnight CMV lysate stimulation of fresh PBMCs. An equimolar mix of two oligonucleotides served as the beta constant-region primer for TRBC1 and TRBC2. Ligated cDNA was amplified by four rounds of PCR with nested alpha and beta constant-region primers and SP2. One entry per CDR3 protein, called by TCRdb with MiXCR from the UMI-ligation and nested PCR reads. The profile shows 130,000 or so distinct CDR3 sequences, 35% to 40% of them singletons. The CDR3 has 16 residues. The germline V gene encodes CDR1 MGHDK and CDR2 SYGVNS. With 5 bases removed from V and 3 bases from J, the gap between germline ends came to 16 bases.

The receptor was derived from a human donor in good health. The chain combines TRBV25-1 with TRBJ1-4, with D hard to call. Sequenced input: central memory CD4+ T cells from blood. CDR3 sequence: CASSPPSRGANEKLFF. In DNA, the CDR3 is TGTGCCAGCAGTCCCCCCTCCCGGGGTGCTAATGAAAAACTGTTTTTT.